This TCR beta chain was recorded in a study of cytomegalovirus exposure and HLA in healthy donors (dated by TCRdb to the late 2010s). With regard to the full study: According to a later analysis, one platform produced both the 120 validation repertoires and the 720 or so repertoires of the first cohort. The study was designed to test whether signatures of past pathogen exposure could be identified by cataloging public T cell receptors. In addition to the first cohort of approximately 670 subjects, a separate validation cohort of 120 different subjects was used. To predict cytomegalovirus infection status, the study brought together high-throughput TCR immunosequencing, statistical association of individual TCRs with disease status, and machine learning.

Paper-wide results and their limitations: All 120 or so repertoires were used to score co-occurrence in the validation cohort in a later analysis, because that analysis had no HLA typing for the cohort. In both the original and validation cohorts, the classifier was reported to diagnose cytomegalovirus status with high specificity and sensitivity. In vitro tests confirmed that a few of the cytomegalovirus-associated TCR beta chains recognize cytomegalovirus antigens. Most TCR sequences were observed very rarely across donors, whereas some public TCRs were present in many individuals. A total of fewer than 200 TCR beta chains were listed by the study as associated with cytomegalovirus. It was suggested by the authors that the approach could potentially be generalized to other disease states and immunological phenotypes. In a later analysis, TCRs clustered in the first cohort were found to also tend to co-occur in the 120 validation repertoires, with 94% of cluster scores above 0.

Donors formed part of the validation cohort, which comprised 120 subjects and was distinct from the first cohort of 670 or so subjects. Points on this clone: The antigen it recognizes is unknown. Base qualities are not at hand, and no much larger clone is one base apart.

The CDR3 spans 14 residues, from the cysteine through the phenylalanine. CDR3 DNA is the only sequence kept; it has 42 bases, read in frame from the first base. CDR1 and CDR2 (MNHEY, SMNVEV) derive from the germline V gene (reference sequence). V is reduced by 6 bases and J by 0 bases, leaving a spacing of 12 bases between them. Libraries were constructed by the immunoSEQ multiplex PCR assay. The paper's processing steps were these. To diagnose cytomegalovirus status from the catalog of TCR beta chain sequences, a statistical classification framework was built. This immuneACCESS table, as held by TCRdb, lists in-frame sequences with V and J called but not all clones. Of the missing ones, under half trace to an unresolved V gene in checked studies; the others have no known cause. V and J calls and clone size are as listed in that table; D and trimming were resolved from the DNA. For this sample the table gives roughly 120,000 clones, of which roughly nine tenths were detected only once. About 4.2% of the sample is taken by the ten largest.

The source material was PBMCs. This receptor was identified in a man younger than 35 in good health and CMV-seropositive. Recombination connected TRBV27 to TRBJ2-7; a weak D assignment points to TRBD2 (5 bases agree). The CDR3 sequence is CASRAQTTSYEQYF. The nucleotide sequence is TGTGCCAGCAGGGCTCAGACTACCTCCTACGAGCAGTACTTC.